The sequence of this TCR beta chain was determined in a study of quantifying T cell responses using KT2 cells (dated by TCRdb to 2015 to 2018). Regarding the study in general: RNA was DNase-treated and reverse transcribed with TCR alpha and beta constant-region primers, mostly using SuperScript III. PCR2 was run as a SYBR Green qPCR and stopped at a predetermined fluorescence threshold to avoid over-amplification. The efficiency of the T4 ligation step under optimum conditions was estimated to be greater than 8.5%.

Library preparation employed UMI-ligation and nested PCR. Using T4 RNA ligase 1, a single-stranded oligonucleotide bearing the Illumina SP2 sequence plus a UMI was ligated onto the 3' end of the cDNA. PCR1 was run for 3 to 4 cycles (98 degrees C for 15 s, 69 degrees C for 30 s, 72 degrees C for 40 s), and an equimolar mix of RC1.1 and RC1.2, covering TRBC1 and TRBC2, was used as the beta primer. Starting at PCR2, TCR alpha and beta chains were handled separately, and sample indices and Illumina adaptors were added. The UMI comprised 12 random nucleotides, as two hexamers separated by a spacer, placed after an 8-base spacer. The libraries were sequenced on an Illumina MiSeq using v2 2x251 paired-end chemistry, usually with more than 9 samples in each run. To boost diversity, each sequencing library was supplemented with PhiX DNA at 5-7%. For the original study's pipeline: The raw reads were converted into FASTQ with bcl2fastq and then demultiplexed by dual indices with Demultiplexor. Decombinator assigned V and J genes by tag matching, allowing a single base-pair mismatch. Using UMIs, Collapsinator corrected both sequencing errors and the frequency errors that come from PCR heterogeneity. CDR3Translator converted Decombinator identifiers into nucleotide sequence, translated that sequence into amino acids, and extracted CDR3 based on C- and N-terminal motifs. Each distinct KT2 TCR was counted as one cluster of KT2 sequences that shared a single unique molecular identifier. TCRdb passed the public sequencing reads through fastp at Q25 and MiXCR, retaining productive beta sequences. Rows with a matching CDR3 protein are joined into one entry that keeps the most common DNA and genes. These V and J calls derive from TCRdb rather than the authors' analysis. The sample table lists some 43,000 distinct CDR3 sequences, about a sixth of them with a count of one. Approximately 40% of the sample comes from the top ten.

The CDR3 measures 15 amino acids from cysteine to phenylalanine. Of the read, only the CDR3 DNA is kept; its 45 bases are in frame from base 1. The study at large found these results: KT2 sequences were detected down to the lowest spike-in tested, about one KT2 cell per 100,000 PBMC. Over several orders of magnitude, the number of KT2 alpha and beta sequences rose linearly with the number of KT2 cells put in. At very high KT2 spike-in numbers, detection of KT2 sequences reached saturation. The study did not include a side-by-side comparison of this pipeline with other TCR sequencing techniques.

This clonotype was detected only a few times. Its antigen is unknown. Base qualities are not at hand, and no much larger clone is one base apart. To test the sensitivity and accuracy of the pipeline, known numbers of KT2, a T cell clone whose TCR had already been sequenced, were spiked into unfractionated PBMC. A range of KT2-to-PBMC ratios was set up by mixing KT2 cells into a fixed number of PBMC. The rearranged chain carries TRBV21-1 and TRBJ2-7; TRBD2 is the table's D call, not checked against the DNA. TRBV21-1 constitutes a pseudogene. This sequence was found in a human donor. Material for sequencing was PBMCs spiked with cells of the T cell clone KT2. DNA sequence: TGTGCCAGCAGCAAAAGGACTAGCGGGAGCCACGAGCAGTACTTC. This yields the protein CASSKRTSGSHEQYF.